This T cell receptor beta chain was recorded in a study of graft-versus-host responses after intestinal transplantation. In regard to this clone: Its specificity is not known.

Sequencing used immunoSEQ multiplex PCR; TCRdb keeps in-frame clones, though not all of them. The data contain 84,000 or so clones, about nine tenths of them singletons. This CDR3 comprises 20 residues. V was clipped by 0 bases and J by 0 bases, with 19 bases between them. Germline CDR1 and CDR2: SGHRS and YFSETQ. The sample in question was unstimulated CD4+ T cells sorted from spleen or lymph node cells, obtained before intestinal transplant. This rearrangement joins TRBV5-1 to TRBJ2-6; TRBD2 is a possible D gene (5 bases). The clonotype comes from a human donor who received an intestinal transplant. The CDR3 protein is CASSLVAHRGWGSGANVLTF. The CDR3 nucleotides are TGCGCCAGCAGCTTGGTTGCACATAGAGGGTGGGGCTCTGGGGCCAACGTCCTGACTTTC.